This T cell receptor (beta chain) was found in a study of PD-L1 blockade in urothelial cancer. At the level of the study: Bladder-origin urothelial cancer in males covered about 90% of the roughly 30 patients. It was at 3 weeks (second dose) and 6 weeks after treatment start that blood was analyzed. A median blood sample held approximately 150,000 T cells and about 78,000 unique TCRs.

This sample's time point: peripheral blood 6 weeks after treatment start. Per patient, between 1 and 8 samples were collected at pretreatment and on-treatment time points. Sequencing used immunoSEQ multiplex PCR; TCRdb keeps in-frame clones, though not all of them. This table holds 100,000 to 150,000 clones, about 83% found once. Trimming cost V 7 bases and J 7 bases; bases outside gene matches: 7. Germline-derived CDR1 and CDR2 are MNHEY and SVGAGI. This CDR3 has 14 amino acids. The J gene is TRBJ2-2, the V gene TRBV6-5; TRBD1 matches at 9 bases. This sequence was found in a man aged 50-60 years with urothelial cancer. The sequencing used PBMCs, collected around atezolizumab (anti-PD-L1) treatment. For the CDR3, the DNA is TGTGCCAGCAATACAGGGGGCGGGAGCGGGGAGCTGTTTTTT. It yields the protein CASNTGGGSGELFF.